This T cell receptor (beta chain) was sequenced in a study of T-cell memory formation after mild COVID-19. About the study: Largely, TCR clusters stayed within a single donor.

This clonotype was counted many times. No antigen is known for it. From 5'RACE with constant-segment primers came TCR alpha and TCR beta cDNA libraries that carried sample barcodes and UMIs. TCRdb analysed the 5' RACE reads with MiXCR anew, one entry per CDR3 protein. The sample includes about 160,000 distinct CDR3 sequences, about 28% of them seen just once. Study results and caveats: Prior to infection, memory already included some responding clones, suggesting cross-reactive memory joined. CD4+ contracting clones lay mainly in CM and EM, CD8+ ones in EMRA.

The V gene end was trimmed by 1 base and the J gene end by 11 bases; junction bases not matched to a gene: 9. CDR1 and CDR2 (germline): SEHNR, FQNEAQ (reference sequence). The length of the CDR3 is 14 residues. The origin of this receptor is an adult woman who had mild COVID-19 (a few samples of this study predate the infection). Cell type and time point are not known. This sequence joins TRBV7-9 and TRBJ1-1; TRBD1 agrees at 8 bases. Sequencing was performed on PBMCs or a T cell subset sorted from them (not recorded which). For the CDR3, the DNA is TGTGCCAGCAGCTTAGTTCAAGGGCAGGGGGCCGCTTTCTTT. It specifies CASSLVQGQGAAFF. Together with reference TRBV7-9 and TRBJ1-1, the CDR3 gives the full variable domain: DTGVSQNPRHKITKRGQNVTFRCDPISEHNRLYWYRQTLGQGPEFLTYFQNEAQLEKSRLLSDRFSAERPKGSFSTLEIQRTEQGDSAMYLCASSLVQGQGAAFFGQGTRLTVV.